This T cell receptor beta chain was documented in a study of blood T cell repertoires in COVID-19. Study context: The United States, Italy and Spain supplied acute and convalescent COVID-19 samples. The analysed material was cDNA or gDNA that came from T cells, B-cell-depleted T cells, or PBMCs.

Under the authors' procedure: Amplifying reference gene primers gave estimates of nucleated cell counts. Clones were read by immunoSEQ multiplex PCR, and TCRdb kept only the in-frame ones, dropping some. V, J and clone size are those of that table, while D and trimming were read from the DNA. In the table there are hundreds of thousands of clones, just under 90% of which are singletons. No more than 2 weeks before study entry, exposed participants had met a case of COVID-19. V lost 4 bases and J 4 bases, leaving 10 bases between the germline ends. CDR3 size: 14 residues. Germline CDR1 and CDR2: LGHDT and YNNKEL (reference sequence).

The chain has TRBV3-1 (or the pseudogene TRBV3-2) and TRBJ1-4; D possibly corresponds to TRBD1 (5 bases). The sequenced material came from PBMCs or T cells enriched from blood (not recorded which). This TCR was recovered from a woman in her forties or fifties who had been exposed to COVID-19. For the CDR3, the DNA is TGTGCCAGCAGCCCGACAGCCAGTAATGAAAAACTGTTTTTT. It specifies CASSPTASNEKLFF.